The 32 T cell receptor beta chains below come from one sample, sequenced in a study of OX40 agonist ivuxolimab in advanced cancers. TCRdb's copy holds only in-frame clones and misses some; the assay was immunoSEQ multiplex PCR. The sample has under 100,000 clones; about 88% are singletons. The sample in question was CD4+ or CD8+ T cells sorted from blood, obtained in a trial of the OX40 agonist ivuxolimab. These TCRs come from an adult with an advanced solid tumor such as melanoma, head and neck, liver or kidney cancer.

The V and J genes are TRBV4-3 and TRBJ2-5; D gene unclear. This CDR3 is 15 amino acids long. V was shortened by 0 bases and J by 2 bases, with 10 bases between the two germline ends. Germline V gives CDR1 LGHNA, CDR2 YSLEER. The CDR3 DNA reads TGCGCCAGCAGCCAAGATCTGGGTAGACAAGAGACCCAGTACTTC. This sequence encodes CASSQDLGRQETQYF.

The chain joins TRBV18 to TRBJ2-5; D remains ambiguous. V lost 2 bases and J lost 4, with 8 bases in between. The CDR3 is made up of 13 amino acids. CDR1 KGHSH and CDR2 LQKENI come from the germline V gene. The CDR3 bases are TGTGCCAGCTCACCAGGCCCGGTAGAGACCCAGTACTTC. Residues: CASSPGPVETQYF.

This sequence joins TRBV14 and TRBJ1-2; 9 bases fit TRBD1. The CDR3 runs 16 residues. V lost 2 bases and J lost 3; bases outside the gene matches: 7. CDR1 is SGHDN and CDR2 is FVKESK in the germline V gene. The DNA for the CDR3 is TGTGCCAGCAGCCAAAGGGACAGGGATAAAGACTATGGCTACACCTTC. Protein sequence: CASSQRDRDKDYGYTF. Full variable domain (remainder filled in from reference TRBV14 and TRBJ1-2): EAGVTQFPSHSVIEKGQTVTLRCDPISGHDNLYWYRRVMGKEIKFLLHFVKESKQDESGMPNNRFLAERTGGTYSTLKVQPAELEDSGVYFCASSQRDRDKDYGYTFGSGTRLTVV.

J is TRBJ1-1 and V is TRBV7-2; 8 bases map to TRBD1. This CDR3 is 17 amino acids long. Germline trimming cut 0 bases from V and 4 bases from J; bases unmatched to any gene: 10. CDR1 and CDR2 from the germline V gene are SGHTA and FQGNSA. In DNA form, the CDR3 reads TGTGCCAGCAGCTTAGCCAGGGGGCTTAGAGGGAGCACTGAAGCTTTCTTT. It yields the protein CASSLARGLRGSTEAFF.

The CDR3 nucleotides read TGTGCCAGCAGGGGACAGGAAAGAAATCAGCCCCAGCATTTT. Translation: CASRGQERNQPQHF. This chain links TRBV2 with TRBJ1-5; TRBD1 matches at 8 bases. The V segment lost 6 bases and the J segment 4 bases; nucleotides outside the gene matches: 5. The CDR3 contains 14 residues. Germline V gives CDR1 SNHLY, CDR2 FYNNEI.

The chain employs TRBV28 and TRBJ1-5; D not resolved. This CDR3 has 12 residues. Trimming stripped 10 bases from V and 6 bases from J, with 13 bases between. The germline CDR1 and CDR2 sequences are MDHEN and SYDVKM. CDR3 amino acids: CATTSVPQPQHF. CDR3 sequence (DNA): TGTGCCACCACATCCGTTCCTCAGCCCCAGCATTTT.

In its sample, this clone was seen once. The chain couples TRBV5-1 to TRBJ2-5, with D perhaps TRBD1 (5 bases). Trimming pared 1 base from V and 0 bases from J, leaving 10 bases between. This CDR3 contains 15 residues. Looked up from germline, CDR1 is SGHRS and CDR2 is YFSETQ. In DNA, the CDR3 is TGCGCCAGCAGCTTGACAGAAGGGGACCAAGAGACCCAGTACTTC. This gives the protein CASSLTEGDQETQYF.

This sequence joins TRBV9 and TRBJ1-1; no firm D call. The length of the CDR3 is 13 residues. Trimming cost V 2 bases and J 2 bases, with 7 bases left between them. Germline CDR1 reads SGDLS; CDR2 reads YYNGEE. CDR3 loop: CASSVNDNTEAFF. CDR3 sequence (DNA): TGTGCCAGCAGCGTGAATGATAACACTGAAGCTTTCTTT.

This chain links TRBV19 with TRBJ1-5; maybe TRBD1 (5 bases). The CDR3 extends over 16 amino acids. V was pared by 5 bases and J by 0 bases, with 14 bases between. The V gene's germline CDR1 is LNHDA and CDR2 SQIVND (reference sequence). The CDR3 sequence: CASSAPGTYSNQPQHF. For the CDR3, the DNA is TGTGCCAGTAGTGCCCCCGGGACCTATAGCAATCAGCCCCAGCATTTT.

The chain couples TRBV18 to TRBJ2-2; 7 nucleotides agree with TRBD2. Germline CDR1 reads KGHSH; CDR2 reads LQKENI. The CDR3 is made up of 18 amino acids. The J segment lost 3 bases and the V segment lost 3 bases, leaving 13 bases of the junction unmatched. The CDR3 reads CASSPWGPAGYHTGELFF. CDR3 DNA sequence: TGTGCCAGCTCACCGTGGGGTCCAGCGGGATACCACACCGGGGAGCTGTTTTTT.

CDR3 region: CASSLTTSNTGELFF. The CDR3 DNA sequence: TGTGCCAGCAGCTTAACGACGTCGAACACCGGGGAGCTGTTTTTT. V gene TRBV11-2 combines with J gene TRBJ2-2; the D is unclear. Trimming left V 2 bases short and J 0 bases short, with 7 bases between. The CDR3 length is 15 residues. The V gene's germline CDR1 is SGHAT and CDR2 FQNNGV.

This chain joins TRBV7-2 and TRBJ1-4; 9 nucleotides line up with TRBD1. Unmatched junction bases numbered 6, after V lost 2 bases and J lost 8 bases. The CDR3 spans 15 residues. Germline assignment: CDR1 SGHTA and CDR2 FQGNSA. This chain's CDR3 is CASSLSQGQGEKLFF. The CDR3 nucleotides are TGTGCCAGCAGCTTAAGCCAGGGACAGGGAGAAAAACTGTTTTTT.

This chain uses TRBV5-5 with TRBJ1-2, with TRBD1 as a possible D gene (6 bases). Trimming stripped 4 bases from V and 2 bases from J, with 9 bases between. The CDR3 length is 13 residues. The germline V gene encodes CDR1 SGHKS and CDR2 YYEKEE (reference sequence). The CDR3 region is CASSVTGNYGYTF. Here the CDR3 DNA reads TGTGCCAGCAGCGTTACAGGGAACTATGGCTACACCTTC.

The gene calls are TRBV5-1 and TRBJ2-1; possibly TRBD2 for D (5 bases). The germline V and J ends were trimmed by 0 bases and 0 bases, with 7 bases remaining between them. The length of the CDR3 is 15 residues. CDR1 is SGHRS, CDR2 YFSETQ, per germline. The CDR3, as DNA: TGCGCCAGCAGCTTGGTAGGGAGCTCCTACAATGAGCAGTTCTTC. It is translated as CASSLVGSSYNEQFF.

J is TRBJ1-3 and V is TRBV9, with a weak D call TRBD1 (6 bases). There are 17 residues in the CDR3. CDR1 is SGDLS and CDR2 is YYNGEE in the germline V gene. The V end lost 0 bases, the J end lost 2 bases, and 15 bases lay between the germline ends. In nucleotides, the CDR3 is TGTGCCAGCAGCGTAGGCCGTACGGGGGCCCCTGGAAACACCATATATTTT. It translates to CASSVGRTGAPGNTIYF.

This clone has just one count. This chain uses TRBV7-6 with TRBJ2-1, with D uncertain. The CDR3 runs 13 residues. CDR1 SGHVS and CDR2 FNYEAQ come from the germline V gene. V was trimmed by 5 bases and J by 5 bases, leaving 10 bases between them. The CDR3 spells CASSPQYNNEQFF. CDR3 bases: TGTGCCAGCAGCCCCCAATATAACAATGAGCAGTTCTTC.

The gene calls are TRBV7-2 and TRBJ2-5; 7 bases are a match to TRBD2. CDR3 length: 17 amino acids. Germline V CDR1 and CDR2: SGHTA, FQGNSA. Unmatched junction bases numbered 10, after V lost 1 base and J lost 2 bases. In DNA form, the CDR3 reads TGTGCCAGCAGCTTAGGATGGGAGGGGACGGTGCAAGAGACCCAGTACTTC. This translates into CASSLGWEGTVQETQYF.

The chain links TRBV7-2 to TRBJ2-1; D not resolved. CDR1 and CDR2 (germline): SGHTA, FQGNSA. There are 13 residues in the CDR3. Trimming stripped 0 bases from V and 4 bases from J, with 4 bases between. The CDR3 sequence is CASSLAVYNEQFF. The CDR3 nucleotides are TGTGCCAGCAGCTTAGCAGTATACAATGAGCAGTTCTTC.

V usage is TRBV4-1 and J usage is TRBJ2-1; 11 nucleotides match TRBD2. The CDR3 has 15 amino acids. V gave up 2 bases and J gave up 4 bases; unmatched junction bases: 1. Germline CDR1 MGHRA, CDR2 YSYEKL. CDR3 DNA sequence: TGCGCCAGCAGCCAAACTAGCGGGAGTTACAATGAGCAGTTCTTC. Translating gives CASSQTSGSYNEQFF.

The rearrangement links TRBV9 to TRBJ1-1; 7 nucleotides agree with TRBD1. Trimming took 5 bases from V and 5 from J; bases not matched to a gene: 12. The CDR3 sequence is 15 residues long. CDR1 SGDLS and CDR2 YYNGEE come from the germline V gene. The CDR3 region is CASSPPGGGATEAFF. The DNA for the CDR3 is TGTGCCAGCAGTCCGCCGGGAGGGGGCGCAACTGAAGCTTTCTTT.

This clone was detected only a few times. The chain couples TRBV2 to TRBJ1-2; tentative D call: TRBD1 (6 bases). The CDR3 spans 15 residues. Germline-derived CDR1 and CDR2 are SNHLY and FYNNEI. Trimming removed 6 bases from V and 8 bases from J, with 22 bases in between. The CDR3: CASRLGGGLVSGYTF. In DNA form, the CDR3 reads TGTGCCAGCAGGCTGGGAGGGGGTCTGGTGAGCGGCTACACCTTC.

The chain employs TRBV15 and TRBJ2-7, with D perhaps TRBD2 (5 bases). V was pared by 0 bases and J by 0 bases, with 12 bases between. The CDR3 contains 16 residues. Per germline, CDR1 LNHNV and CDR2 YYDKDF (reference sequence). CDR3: CATSRDTLGSSYEQYF. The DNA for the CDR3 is TGTGCCACCAGCAGAGATACACTAGGGAGCTCCTACGAGCAGTACTTC.

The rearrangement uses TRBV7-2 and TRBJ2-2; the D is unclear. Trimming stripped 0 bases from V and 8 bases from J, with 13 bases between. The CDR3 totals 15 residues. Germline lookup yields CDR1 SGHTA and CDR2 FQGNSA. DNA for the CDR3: TGTGCCAGCAGCTTAGCCCGGGCCCAAGGAGGGGAGCTGTTTTTT. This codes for CASSLARAQGGELFF.

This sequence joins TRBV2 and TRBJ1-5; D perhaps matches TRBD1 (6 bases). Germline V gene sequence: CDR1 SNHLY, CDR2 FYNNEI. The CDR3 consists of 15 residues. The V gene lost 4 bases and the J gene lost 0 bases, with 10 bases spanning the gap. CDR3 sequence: CASSGQEVSNQPQHF. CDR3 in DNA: TGTGCCAGCAGTGGACAGGAGGTTAGCAATCAGCCCCAGCATTTT.

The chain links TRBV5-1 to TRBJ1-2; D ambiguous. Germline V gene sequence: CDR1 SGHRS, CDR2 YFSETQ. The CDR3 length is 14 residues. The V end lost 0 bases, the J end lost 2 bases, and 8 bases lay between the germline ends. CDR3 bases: TGCGCCAGCAGCTTGGATGGATCCAACTATGGCTACACCTTC. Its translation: CASSLDGSNYGYTF.

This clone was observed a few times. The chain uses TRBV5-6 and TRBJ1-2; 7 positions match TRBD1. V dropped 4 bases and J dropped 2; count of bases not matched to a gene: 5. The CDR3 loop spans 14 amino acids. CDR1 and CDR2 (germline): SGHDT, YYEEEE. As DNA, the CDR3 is TGTGCCAGCAGCCTTGAGGACAGGAACTATGGCTACACCTTC. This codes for CASSLEDRNYGYTF.

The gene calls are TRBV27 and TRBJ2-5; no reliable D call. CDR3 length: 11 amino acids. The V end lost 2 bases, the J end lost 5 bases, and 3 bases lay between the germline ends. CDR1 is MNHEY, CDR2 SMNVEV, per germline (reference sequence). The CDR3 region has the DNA TGTGCCAGCAGTTTACTGGAGACCCAGTACTTC. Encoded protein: CASSLLETQYF.

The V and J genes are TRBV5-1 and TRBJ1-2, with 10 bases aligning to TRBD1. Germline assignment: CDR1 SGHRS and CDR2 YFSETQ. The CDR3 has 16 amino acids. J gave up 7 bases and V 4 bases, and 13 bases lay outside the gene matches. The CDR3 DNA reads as TGCGCCAGCAGCGGAACTGTGACAGGGGGCGCGGGTGGCTACACCTTC. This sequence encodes CASSGTVTGGAGGYTF. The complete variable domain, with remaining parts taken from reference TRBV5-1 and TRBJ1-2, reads KAGVTQTPRYLIKTRGQQVTLSCSPISGHRSVSWYQQTPGQGLQFLFEYFSETQRNKGNFPGRFSGRQFSNSRSEMNVSTLELGDSALYLCASSGTVTGGAGGYTFGSGTRLTVV.

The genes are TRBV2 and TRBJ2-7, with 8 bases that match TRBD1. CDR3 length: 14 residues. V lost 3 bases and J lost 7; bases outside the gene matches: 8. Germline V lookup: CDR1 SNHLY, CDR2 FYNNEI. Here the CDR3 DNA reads TGTGCCAGCAGTGAGGCAGGGGGCGCTCGGGAGCAGTACTTC. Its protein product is CASSEAGGAREQYF.

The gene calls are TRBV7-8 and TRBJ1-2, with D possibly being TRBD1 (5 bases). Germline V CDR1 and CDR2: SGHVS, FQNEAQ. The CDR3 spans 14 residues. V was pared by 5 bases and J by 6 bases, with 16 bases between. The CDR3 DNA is TGTGCCAGCAGCCCCTATGAGGGGCGGGATGGCTACACCTTC. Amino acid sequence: CASSPYEGRDGYTF.

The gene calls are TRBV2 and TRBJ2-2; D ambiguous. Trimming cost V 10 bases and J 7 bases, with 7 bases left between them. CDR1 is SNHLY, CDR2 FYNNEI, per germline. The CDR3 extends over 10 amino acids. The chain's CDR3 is CAMNVGELFF. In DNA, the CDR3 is TGTGCCATGAACGTCGGGGAGCTGTTTTTT.

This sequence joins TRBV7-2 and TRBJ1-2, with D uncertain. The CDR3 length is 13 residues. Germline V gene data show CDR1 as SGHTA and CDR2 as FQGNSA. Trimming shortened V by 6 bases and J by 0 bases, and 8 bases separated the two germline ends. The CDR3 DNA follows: TGTGCCAGCAGTCGACGGGCTAACTATGGCTACACCTTC. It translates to CASSRRANYGYTF.